The 22 T cell receptor beta chains presented below share a single source sample, sequenced in a study of T-cell reconstitution after alpha-beta-depleted transplantation in children. It was with unique molecular identifiers that the TCRbeta library was prepared. Via MiXCR, TCRdb re-called the PCR reads, giving one row per CDR3 protein. The table records hundreds of thousands of distinct CDR3 sequences, roughly 11% of them present only once. Sequences were derived from peripheral blood, sampled 180 days after TCRalphabeta/CD19-depleted stem cell transplant. Receptors were obtained from a male patient under 10 years old who had a stem cell transplant for chronic granulomatous disease, so the T cells may come from the graft donor.

This clonotype has a count of ten or more. V is TRBV20-1 and J is TRBJ1-3; TRBD1 matches at 7 bases. The germline V gene has CDR1 DFQATT and CDR2 SNEGSKA (reference sequence). The CDR3 is made up of 17 amino acids. Unmatched junction bases numbered 21, after V lost 7 bases and J lost 6 bases. The CDR3: CSVPEILRQGLTNTIYF. CDR3 nucleotide sequence: TGCAGTGTCCCGGAGATTCTCAGACAGGGCCTGACAAACACCATATATTTT.

On this clonotype itself: A read error may be the cause here, since a much bigger clone is one base away. The V and J genes are TRBV2 and TRBJ2-5, with TRBD1 identical over 11 bases. The CDR3 spans 14 residues. CDR1 and CDR2 from the germline V gene are SNHLY and FYNNEI. In nucleotides, the CDR3 is TGTGCCAGCAGCGGACAGGGGGCGCGGGAGACCGAGTACTTC. As protein: CASSGQGARETEYF.

The sample holds many counts of this clonotype. This chain joins TRBV18 and TRBJ1-4; TRBD1 aligns across 7 bases. V was pared by 2 bases and J by 5 bases, with 5 bases of the junction left unmatched. The germline gives CDR1 KGHSH, CDR2 LQKENI. The CDR3 spans 15 residues. In DNA form, the CDR3 reads TGTGCCAGCTCACCAAGGGGACAGAGAAATGAAAAACTGTTTTTT. Translating it yields CASSPRGQRNEKLFF.

This clonotype was seen at least ten times. V usage is TRBV3-1 and J usage is TRBJ2-6, with 11 bases matching TRBD1. The CDR3 length is 20 residues. Germline V gives CDR1 LGHDT, CDR2 YNNKEL (reference sequence). V was clipped by 3 bases and J by 0 bases; unmatched bases: 10. For the CDR3, the DNA is TGTGCCAGCAGCCAGGCCCCGGGACAGGGGGGGCTCTCTGGGGCCAACGTCCTGACTTTC. Translation gives CASSQAPGQGGLSGANVLTF.

The sample holds many counts of this clonotype. This chain uses TRBV7-6 with TRBJ2-1; TRBD1 is a possible D gene (5 bases). This CDR3 has 15 residues. Trimming pared 6 bases from V and 4 bases from J, leaving 16 bases between. Germline V lookup: CDR1 SGHVS, CDR2 FNYEAQ. Here the CDR3 reads CASSIQGSSYNEQFF. The CDR3, as DNA: TGTGCCAGCAGTATCCAGGGCTCCTCTTACAATGAGCAGTTCTTC.

This clonotype has a count of ten or more. This chain connects TRBV28 to TRBJ2-3; TRBD2 matches 14 bases. In germline, CDR1 is MDHEN, CDR2 SYDVKM. The CDR3 is 19 amino acids. Losses at the gene ends were 4 bases for V and 0 bases for J; bases not matched to a gene: 9. Here the CDR3 DNA reads TGTGCCAGCAGTTACGACTCGGGACTAGCGGGAGATAGCACAGATACGCAGTATTTT. Translated: CASSYDSGLAGDSTDTQYF.

Concerning this clonotype itself: This may stem from a read error, because a much larger clone lies one nucleotide away. The V gene is TRBV28, the J gene TRBJ2-3; D is ambiguous. Germline-derived CDR1 and CDR2 are MDHEN and SYDVKM. The CDR3 length is 15 residues. CDR3 coding DNA: TGTGGCAGCAGTTTGTATCGGATTAGCACAGATACGCAGTATTTT. Its protein is CGSSLYRISTDTQYF. Full variable domain (outside the CDR3, taken from reference TRBV28 and TRBJ2-3): DVKVTQSSRYLVKRTGEKVFLECVQDMDHENMFWYRQDPGLGLRLIYFSYDVKMKEKGDIPEGYSVSREKKERFSLILESASTNQTSMYLCGSSLYRISTDTQYFGPGTRLTVL.

Only a few counts were recorded for this clonotype. CDR3 coding DNA: TGTGCCAGCACGGACAGGGCCGGCTACGAGCAGTACTTC. Translating gives CASTDRAGYEQYF. The chain links TRBV19 to TRBJ2-7, with 8 nucleotides matching TRBD1. The V gene's germline CDR1 is LNHDA and CDR2 SQIVND (reference sequence). This CDR3 contains 13 residues. J was trimmed by 3 bases and V by 9 bases; bases with no gene match: 7.

This clonotype was recorded at least ten times. The rearrangement joins TRBV7-3 to TRBJ1-2; 8 bases fit TRBD1. The germline V gene encodes CDR1 SGHTA and CDR2 FQGTGA. CDR3 size: 16 residues. The V and J ends lost 4 bases and 7 bases, in that order; junction bases with no gene match: 14. CDR3 residues: CASSSGYQGALSGYTF. The CDR3 DNA reads as TGTGCCAGCAGCTCAGGCTATCAGGGGGCGCTTTCTGGCTACACCTTC.

This clonotype has a count of ten or more. V is TRBV5-1 and J is TRBJ2-6; D uncertain. V was cut by 4 bases and J by 4 bases, with 15 bases left in between. The germline gives CDR1 SGHRS, CDR2 YFSETQ. The CDR3 is 16 amino acids. The CDR3 reads CASSQTGFSGANVLTF. The CDR3 DNA is TGCGCCAGCAGCCAGACCGGGTTCTCCGGGGCCAACGTCCTGACTTTC.

This clonotype was seen at least ten times. The chain has TRBV14 and TRBJ2-1, with 8 bases aligning to TRBD2. This CDR3 region has 19 residues. Germline CDR1 and CDR2: SGHDN and FVKESK. V was pared by 2 bases and J by 0 bases, with 12 bases of the junction left unmatched. The CDR3 protein is CASSQYRQQSGSSYNEQFF. In nucleotides, the CDR3 is TGTGCCAGCAGCCAATATAGACAGCAAAGCGGGAGCTCCTACAATGAGCAGTTCTTC. The complete variable domain, with remaining parts taken from reference TRBV14 and TRBJ2-1, reads EAGVTQFPSHSVIEKGQTVTLRCDPISGHDNLYWYRRVMGKEIKFLLHFVKESKQDESGMPNNRFLAERTGGTYSTLKVQPAELEDSGVYFCASSQYRQQSGSSYNEQFFGPGTRLTVL.

This clonotype was observed at least ten times. The chain is built from TRBV10-3 and TRBJ1-5; D remains ambiguous. V was pared by 4 bases and J by 4 bases, with 8 bases between. The CDR3 runs 13 residues. CDR1 is ENHRY, CDR2 SYGVKD, per germline. CDR3 bases: TGTGCCATCAGTGCCCAACCAAATCAGCCCCAGCATTTT. Residues: CAISAQPNQPQHF.

The sample holds many counts of this clonotype. The chain is built from TRBV7-2 and TRBJ2-7; 15 bases agree with TRBD2. Germline lookup yields CDR1 SGHTA and CDR2 FQGNSA. Trimming removed 5 bases from V and 0 bases from J; junction bases left unmatched: 5. This CDR3 region has 17 residues. DNA of the CDR3: TGTGCCAGCAGCACCGGGACTAGCGGGGGGAGCTCCTACGAGCAGTACTTC. Residues: CASSTGTSGGSSYEQYF.

At least ten counts were recorded for this clonotype. The V and J genes are TRBV28 and TRBJ1-4; tentative D call: TRBD1 (6 bases). V was trimmed by 5 bases and J by 3 bases, leaving 13 bases between them. CDR1 and CDR2 from the germline V gene are MDHEN and SYDVKM. This CDR3 contains 15 residues. In nucleotides, the CDR3 is TGTGCCAGCAGTATCCGGACAGACCCTAATGAAAAACTGTTTTTT. Residues: CASSIRTDPNEKLFF.

The CDR3 reads CASSELAGRVHEQFF. In DNA form, the CDR3 reads TGTGCCAGCAGTGAATTGGCAGGCCGGGTGCATGAGCAGTTCTTC. This chain links TRBV2 with TRBJ2-1, with D unresolved. Germline lookup yields CDR1 SNHLY and CDR2 FYNNEI. This CDR3 region has 15 residues. V lost 2 bases and J lost 8, with 16 bases in between.

This clonotype came up many times. The J gene is TRBJ2-1, the V gene TRBV6-2 or TRBV6-3, with TRBD2 matching over 14 bases. CDR1 is MNHEY and CDR2 is SVGEGT in the germline V gene. The V segment lost 2 bases and the J segment 6 bases; nucleotides outside the gene matches: 0. The CDR3 has 15 amino acids. CDR3: CASSYGLAGGNEQFF. CDR3 DNA sequence: TGTGCCAGCAGTTACGGACTAGCGGGAGGCAATGAGCAGTTCTTC.

This clonotype was seen ten or more times. The chain uses TRBV7-2 and TRBJ2-5, with D tentatively TRBD1 (5 bases). Between the trimmed V and J ends, which lost 2 bases and 5 bases, there was a span of 9 bases. The CDR3 runs to 13 residues. CDR1 is SGHTA, CDR2 FQGNSA, per germline. The CDR3: CASSLRQPETQYF. The CDR3 DNA reads as TGTGCCAGCAGCTTAAGACAGCCGGAGACCCAGTACTTC.

This clonotype was seen many times. The J gene is TRBJ2-3, the V gene TRBV7-8; 8 positions match TRBD2. V lost 3 bases and J lost 2; bases outside the gene matches: 4. This CDR3 has 15 residues. Germline-derived CDR1 and CDR2 are SGHVS and FQNEAQ. CDR3 amino acids: CASSFERGTTDTQYF. In nucleotides, the CDR3 is TGTGCCAGCAGCTTCGAGCGGGGGACCACAGATACGCAGTATTTT.

This rearrangement joins TRBV4-2 to TRBJ2-2, with TRBD2 matching over 8 bases. CDR3 length: 17 amino acids. Germline V CDR1 and CDR2: LGHNA, YNFKEQ. V was clipped by 3 bases and J by 0 bases; unmatched bases: 6. Here the CDR3 reads CASSQGLLAANTGELFF. In DNA, the CDR3 is TGTGCCAGCAGCCAGGGACTACTAGCGGCGAACACCGGGGAGCTGTTTTTT.

This clonotype was detected many times. The rearrangement joins TRBV20-1 to TRBJ1-5; D possibly corresponds to TRBD1 (5 bases). This CDR3 is 13 amino acids long. Trimming removed 4 bases from V and 0 bases from J, with 7 bases in between. Germline CDR1 and CDR2: DFQATT and SNEGSKA (reference sequence). The chain's CDR3 is CSAKGTSNQPQHF. The CDR3 coding sequence is TGCAGTGCTAAAGGGACTAGCAATCAGCCCCAGCATTTT.

This clonotype came up many times. The chain recombines TRBV12-5 with TRBJ2-1; TRBD2 matches at 7 bases. V lost 5 bases, J lost 8 bases, and 9 bases stayed unmatched. CDR1 LGHNT and CDR2 FRNRAP come from the germline V gene. CDR3 length: 14 residues. As DNA, the CDR3 is TGTGCTAGTGGTAAACCATTCCGGGGGGATGAGCAGTTCTTC. Encoded protein: CASGKPFRGDEQFF.

The table lists this clonotype with many counts. The chain employs TRBV6-5 and TRBJ2-6; D is perhaps TRBD1 (7 bases). Trimming shortened V by 5 bases and J by 1 base, and 15 bases separated the two germline ends. CDR1 and CDR2 from the germline V gene are MNHEY and SVGAGI. The CDR3 spans 17 residues. The chain's CDR3 is CASSLNRGGSGANVLTF. The CDR3 DNA reads TGTGCCAGCAGTCTAAACAGGGGAGGTTCTGGGGCCAACGTCCTGACTTTC.